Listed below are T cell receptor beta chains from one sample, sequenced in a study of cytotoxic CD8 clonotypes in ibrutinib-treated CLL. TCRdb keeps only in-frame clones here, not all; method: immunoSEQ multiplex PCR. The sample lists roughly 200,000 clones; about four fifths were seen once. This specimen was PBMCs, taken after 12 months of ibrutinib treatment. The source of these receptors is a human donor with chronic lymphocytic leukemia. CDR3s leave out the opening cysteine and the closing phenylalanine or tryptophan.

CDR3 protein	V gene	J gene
ASSPRQPGGYSNQPQH	TRBV18	TRBJ1-5
ASSVTGQQRQY	TRBV5-1	TRBJ2-7
ASSLQESGRGDEQY	TRBV4-2	TRBJ2-7
ASHLGEGVAGNTIY	TRBV6-6	TRBJ1-3
ASSPGGRAYEQY	TRBV5-1	TRBJ2-7
ASSKSGTPYYGYT	TRBV27	TRBJ1-2
ASSMVRNTEAF	TRBV19	TRBJ1-1
ASRLGGSYGYT	TRBV5-1	TRBJ1-2
ATSRVGNYGYT	TRBV15	TRBJ1-2
ASSVAGKGGTDTQY	TRBV9	TRBJ2-3
ASSPNMNTEAF	TRBV5-4	TRBJ1-1
ASSYWSLSTDTQY	TRBV6-5	TRBJ2-3
ASSLSSAIQPQH	TRBV6-5	TRBJ1-5
ASADSYSNQPQH	TRBV27	TRBJ1-5